The 18 T cell receptor beta chains presented below share a single source sample, sequenced in a study of cytotoxic CD8 clonotypes in ibrutinib-treated CLL. Some clones are missing from TCRdb's copy, which holds only in-frame ones; the method was immunoSEQ multiplex PCR. Among 190,000 or so clones, about two thirds were seen once, and the ten largest hold about an eighth. The sequencing here drew on PBMCs, taken after 24 months of ibrutinib treatment. These receptors all come from a human donor with chronic lymphocytic leukemia.

The V gene is TRBV11-1, the J gene TRBJ2-2; D is ambiguous. The length of the CDR3 is 16 residues. Trimming left V 5 bases short and J 0 bases short, with 13 bases between. Per germline, CDR1 SGHAT and CDR2 FQDESV (reference sequence). The CDR3 reads CASSPFPLANTGELFF. The CDR3 DNA follows: TGTGCCAGCAGCCCATTCCCCCTTGCGAACACCGGGGAGCTGTTTTTT.

V usage is TRBV5-1 and J usage is TRBJ1-3; TRBD1 matches 8 bases. The CDR3 totals 15 residues. The V segment lost 6 bases and the J segment 4 bases; nucleotides outside the gene matches: 9. The germline CDR1 and CDR2 sequences are SGHRS and YFSETQ. The CDR3 spells CASTHQGASGNTIYF. The DNA for the CDR3 is TGCGCCAGCACCCATCAGGGGGCCTCGGGAAACACCATATATTTT.

The chain links TRBV9 to TRBJ2-4; the match to TRBD2 covers 9 bases. CDR1 and CDR2 from the germline V gene are SGDLS and YYNGEE. CDR3 length: 14 residues. V shed 5 bases, J shed 7 bases, and the junction held 7 bases outside the gene matches. This chain's CDR3 is CASSENSGSNIQYF. The CDR3 DNA reads as TGTGCCAGCAGTGAAAATAGCGGGAGTAACATTCAGTACTTC. The full variable domain, completed using reference TRBV9 and TRBJ2-4, is DSGVTQTPKHLITATGQRVTLRCSPRSGDLSVYWYQQSLDQGLQFLIQYYNGEERAKGNILERFSAQQFPDLHSELNLSSLELGDSALYFCASSENSGSNIQYFGAGTRLSVL.

The sample holds one count of this clone. The chain carries TRBV14 and TRBJ2-4; 7 bases agree with TRBD2. Germline trimming cut 3 bases from V and 7 bases from J; bases unmatched to any gene: 15. Germline CDR1 is SGHDN and CDR2 is FVKESK. CDR3 size: 17 residues. CDR3 DNA: TGTGCCAGCAGCCATTCGGGGCTTACTAGGGGAGGGAACATTCAGTACTTC. It translates to CASSHSGLTRGGNIQYF.

This clone came up a few times. V usage is TRBV4-1 and J usage is TRBJ2-1, with D uncertain. CDR1 is MGHRA and CDR2 is YSYEKL in the germline V gene. V gave up 1 base and J gave up 4 bases, with 8 bases separating them. The CDR3 is 14 residues long. CDR3 sequence reads: CASSQGYGYNEQFF. CDR3 nucleotide sequence: TGCGCCAGCAGCCAAGGTTACGGTTACAATGAGCAGTTCTTC.

The CDR3: CASSYSSSGANVLTF. In DNA, the CDR3 is TGTGCCAGCAGTTACTCGAGCTCTGGGGCCAACGTCCTGACTTTC. The chain uses TRBV6-5 and TRBJ2-6; D not resolved. V lost 0 bases, J lost 0 bases, and 3 bases lay in between. Germline V CDR1 and CDR2: MNHEY, SVGAGI. This CDR3 spans 15 amino acids.

This chain links TRBV2 with TRBJ2-4; 7 bases match TRBD1. CDR1 is SNHLY and CDR2 is FYNNEI in the germline V gene. Trimming took 6 bases from V and 3 from J; bases not matched to a gene: 2. This CDR3 is 13 amino acids long. The CDR3 DNA follows: TGTGCCAGCAGCCGGGACAGCAAAAACATTCAGTACTTC. This codes for CASSRDSKNIQYF. The full variable domain, completed using reference TRBV2 and TRBJ2-4, is EPEVTQTPSHQVTQMGQEVILRCVPISNHLYFYWYRQILGQKVEFLVSFYNNEISEKSEIFDDQFSVERPDGSNFTLKIRSTKLEDSAMYFCASSRDSKNIQYFGAGTRLSVL.

This chain uses TRBV6-5 with TRBJ1-1; tentatively, D is TRBD1 (5 bases). CDR1 is MNHEY and CDR2 is SVGAGI in the germline V gene. V was shortened by 6 bases and J by 5 bases, with 16 bases between the two germline ends. This CDR3 is 14 amino acids long. In DNA form, the CDR3 reads TGTGCCAGCAGGAGGGGTGAAGCGGGGACTGAAGCTTTCTTT. Translated: CASRRGEAGTEAFF.

The chain uses TRBV11-2 and TRBJ2-2; tentative D call: TRBD2 (5 bases). Germline values: CDR1 SGHAT, CDR2 FQNNGV. The V end lost 5 bases, the J end lost 2 bases, and 9 bases lay between the germline ends. The CDR3 loop spans 14 amino acids. For the CDR3, the DNA is TGTGCCAGCAGCCCTAGCATAAACACCGGGGAGCTGTTTTTT. Its translation: CASSPSINTGELFF. Full variable domain (remainder filled in from reference TRBV11-2 and TRBJ2-2): EAGVAQSPRYKIIEKRQSVAFWCNPISGHATLYWYQQILGQGPKLLIQFQNNGVVDDSQLPKDRFSAERLKGVDSTLKIQPAKLEDSAVYLCASSPSINTGELFFGEGSRLTVL.

The V call is TRBV9, the J call TRBJ2-5, with D maybe TRBD1 (6 bases). Trimming removed 4 bases from V and 5 bases from J, with 18 bases in between. The germline V gene has CDR1 SGDLS and CDR2 YYNGEE. The CDR3 runs 15 residues. The CDR3 here is CASSPRTAVSETQYF. In DNA form, the CDR3 reads TGTGCCAGCAGCCCCCGGACAGCGGTTTCGGAGACCCAGTACTTC. Full variable domain (remainder filled in from reference TRBV9 and TRBJ2-5): DSGVTQTPKHLITATGQRVTLRCSPRSGDLSVYWYQQSLDQGLQFLIQYYNGEERAKGNILERFSAQQFPDLHSELNLSSLELGDSALYFCASSPRTAVSETQYFGPGTRLLVL.

The chain links TRBV27 to TRBJ2-3; the D gene is possibly TRBD1 (6 bases). The length of the CDR3 is 15 residues. Germline CDR1 is MNHEY and CDR2 is SMNVEV (reference sequence). With 1 base removed from V and 4 bases from J, the gap between germline ends came to 12 bases. This CDR3 reads CASSLWGRGPDTQYF. The CDR3 DNA is TGTGCCAGCAGTTTATGGGGCAGGGGCCCAGATACGCAGTATTTT.

This clone was counted a few times. The chain carries TRBV7-9 and TRBJ2-5, with 7 nucleotides matching TRBD2. This CDR3 has 14 residues. After removal of 5 bases from V and 5 bases from J, the junction contained 8 bases not matched to a gene. Germline V gene lookup returns CDR1 SEHNR and CDR2 FQNEAQ (reference sequence). CDR3 in amino acids: CASSEAGLVETQYF. The CDR3 DNA reads as TGTGCCAGCAGCGAGGCTGGACTAGTGGAGACCCAGTACTTC.

The DNA for the CDR3 is TGTGCCAGTAGTAGCCGTGTTCAGTTTCCCTACGAGCAGTACTTC. Translating it yields CASSSRVQFPYEQYF. The chain combines TRBV19 with TRBJ2-7; D remains unclear. Per the germline V gene, CDR1 is LNHDA and CDR2 is SQIVND (reference sequence). The germline V and J ends were trimmed by 4 bases and 2 bases, with 15 bases remaining between them. The CDR3 is made up of 15 amino acids. The variable domain in full, with the rest retrieved from reference TRBV19 and TRBJ2-7, is DGGITQSPKYLFRKEGQNVTLSCEQNLNHDAMYWYRQDPGQGLRLIYYSQIVNDFQKGDIAEGYSVSREKKESFPLTVTSAQKNPTAFYLCASSSRVQFPYEQYFGPGTRLTVT.

V usage is TRBV7-9 and J usage is TRBJ2-7; 7 nucleotides agree with TRBD1. This CDR3 comprises 14 residues. Trimming took 6 bases from V and 1 from J; bases not matched to a gene: 6. Per germline, CDR1 SEHNR and CDR2 FQNEAQ (reference sequence). The CDR3 DNA reads TGTGCCAGCAGAGCCGACAGGGCTTCCTACGAGCAGTACTTC. Its protein is CASRADRASYEQYF.

The genes are TRBV30 and TRBJ1-2; no definite D call. The germline CDR1 and CDR2 sequences are GTSNPN and SVGIG (reference sequence). With 0 bases removed from V and 2 bases from J, the gap between germline ends came to 19 bases. This CDR3 spans 17 amino acids. CDR3 region: CAWSVGIGLIRNYGYTF. CDR3 nucleotides: TGTGCCTGGAGTGTAGGGATAGGGTTGATAAGGAACTATGGCTACACCTTC.

This clone appeared a single time. The genes are TRBV6-5 and TRBJ2-5; 10 nucleotides match TRBD2. Germline assignment: CDR1 MNHEY and CDR2 SVGAGI. The CDR3 sequence is 15 residues long. The junction had 8 bases not matched to a gene; V was cut back by 5 bases and J by 5 bases. Written as DNA, the CDR3 is TGTGCCAGCAGTCCCGCGGGACTAGCGAGGGAGACCCAGTACTTC. It codes for CASSPAGLARETQYF.

The genes are TRBV28 and TRBJ2-2, with D possibly TRBD1 on 5 matching bases. Germline assignment: CDR1 MDHEN and CDR2 SYDVKM. Trimming removed 1 base from V and 4 bases from J, with 10 bases in between. The CDR3 is made up of 15 amino acids. As DNA, the CDR3 is TGTGCCAGCAGTTTATTAGGGGCCAGCACCGGGGAGCTGTTTTTT. Protein product: CASSLLGASTGELFF.

DNA of the CDR3: TGCGCCAGCAGCCAAGAGAGGGGTGAAGGGGCCATATATTTT. As protein: CASSQERGEGAIYF. V and J are TRBV4-3 and TRBJ1-3; tentative D call: TRBD1 (5 bases). Per germline, CDR1 LGHNA and CDR2 YSLEER. This CDR3 has 14 residues. Trimming pared 0 bases from V and 11 bases from J, leaving 14 bases between.